This entry is about one T cell receptor (beta chain). Its antigen is unidentified. Purity exceeded 95% in all sorted populations. CDR3 size: 15 residues. The germline gives CDR1 SQVTM, CDR2 ANQGSEA. V lost 7 bases and J lost 0, with 16 bases in between. This sample was taken from a study of beta chain features in type 1 diabetes. About the study: Patients were similar to healthy donors in age and gender (as well as in cell yields).

What was sequenced were expressed TCRB transcripts, since all of the isolated RNA had been reverse transcribed. Here immunoSEQ multiplex PCR was the method, and the copy in TCRdb shows in-frame clones only, minus some. This repertoire shows 150,000 to 200,000 clones, roughly 60% found once; its top ten account for about 0.081%. Study-wide results and limits: A moderate, significant TCRB CDR3 shortening appeared in type 1 diabetes across four CD4+ subsets. Within patients, naive, central memory and Treg TCRB repertoires seemed more similar than within healthy donors.

The sequence was obtained from a man under 40 with type 1 diabetes. The sample taken for sequencing was naive CD4+ T cells from blood. This rearrangement joins TRBV29-1 to TRBJ2-4, with no clear D. CDR3 sequence (DNA): TGCAGCGCCGCTACAGTGAATCTAGCCAAAAACATTCAGTACTTC. Its translation is CSAATVNLAKNIQYF.